This T cell receptor (beta chain) was identified during a study of shared clonotypes between healthy human individuals. The method was immunoSEQ multiplex PCR; TCRdb's version includes in-frame clones alone and lacks a portion of them. The table has 2,500,000 or so clones, approximately 92% seen once. Germline loops: CDR1 SGHRS, CDR2 YFSETQ. V lost 4 bases, J lost 1 base, and 4 bases stayed unmatched. CDR3 size: 15 residues. As to this clone: Other DNA sequences from this sample encode an identical CDR3 as well.

This chain links TRBV5-1 with TRBJ2-2, with TRBD1 matching over 7 bases. This TCR was sampled from a man younger than 30 in good health. The sequenced material came from naive CD4+ T cells sorted from blood. The subset here: CD45RA+ positively selected. The CDR3 region is CASSLGQMNTGELFF. In DNA form, the CDR3 reads TGCGCCAGCAGCCTGGGACAGATGAACACCGGGGAGCTGTTTTTT.